A single T cell receptor (beta chain) is shown here with its context. Its cognate antigen is unknown. The data were obtained in a study of blood T cells in healthy people across ages. The CDR3 has 13 residues. Trimming removed 5 bases at V and 6 bases at J, with 14 bases between. The germline V gene encodes CDR1 MNHNS and CDR2 SASEGT. General study results and limits: Measured against age, TCR beta diversity per million T cells decreased in a roughly linear manner.

Primed by a sample-barcoded 5' primer and a J-beta primer mix, a second PCR proceeded for about 7 to 12 cycles. The template-switch adaptor was a 5' adaptor with 12 random nucleotides. It tagged each cDNA molecule. Per sample, CDR3-containing paired-end reads numbered at least 2.5 million. MiXCR, applied by TCRdb to the 5' RACE reads, yields one record per CDR3 protein. Of 1.5 million to 2 million distinct CDR3 sequences listed, around half are singletons. This chain links TRBV6-1 with TRBJ2-7; D gene unclear. The sample taken for sequencing was blood. The source of this sequence is a woman aged 40 to 50 in good health. The CDR3 DNA follows: TGTGCCAGCAGTCCTCGGGCCACCGCCGAGCAGTACTTC. Its translation is CASSPRATAEQYF.